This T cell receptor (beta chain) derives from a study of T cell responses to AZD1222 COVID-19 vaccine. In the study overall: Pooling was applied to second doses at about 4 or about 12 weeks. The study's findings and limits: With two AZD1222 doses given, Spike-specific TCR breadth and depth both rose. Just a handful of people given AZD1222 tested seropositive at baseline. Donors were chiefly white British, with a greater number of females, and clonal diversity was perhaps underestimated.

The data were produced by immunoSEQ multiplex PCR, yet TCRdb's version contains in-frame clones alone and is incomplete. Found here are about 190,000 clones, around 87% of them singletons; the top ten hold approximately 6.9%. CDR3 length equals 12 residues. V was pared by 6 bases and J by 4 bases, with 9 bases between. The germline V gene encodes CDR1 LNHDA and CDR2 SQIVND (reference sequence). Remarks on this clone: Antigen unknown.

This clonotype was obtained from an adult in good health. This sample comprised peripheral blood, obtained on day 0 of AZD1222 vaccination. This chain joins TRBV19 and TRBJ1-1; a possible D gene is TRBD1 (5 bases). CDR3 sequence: CASRVDTTEAFF. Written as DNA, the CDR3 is TGTGCCAGTAGGGTGGACACCACTGAAGCTTTCTTT. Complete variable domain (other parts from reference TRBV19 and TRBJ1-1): DGGITQSPKYLFRKEGQNVTLSCEQNLNHDAMYWYRQDPGQGLRLIYYSQIVNDFQKGDIAEGYSVSREKKESFPLTVTSAQKNPTAFYLCASRVDTTEAFFGQGTRLTVV.